Listed below are T cell receptor beta chains from one sample, sequenced in a study of cytomegalovirus exposure and HLA in healthy donors. Assay used: immunoSEQ multiplex PCR; TCRdb lists only in-frame clones, some missing. The profile shows about 140,000 clones, around three quarters of them singletons. Material for sequencing was PBMCs. The receptors originated from a man between 35 and 55 years old in good health and CMV-seronegative. Both conserved end residues are part of each CDR3. A D gene is named only where the DNA matches it firmly. Clone sizes are given selectively: once, few, many, or a class where the clone is expanded.

d_call: -; j_call: TRBJ2-7; cdr3_length: 14; clone_size: -; v_call: TRBV6-6; cdr3_nt: TGTGCCAGCAGTCAAACGACGGGGTCCTACGAGCAGTACTTC; cdr3_aa: CASSQTTGSYEQYF
d_call: -; j_call: TRBJ1-2; cdr3_length: 13; clone_size: -; v_call: TRBV30; cdr3_nt: TGTGCCTGGACCCTTGGAGCCTCCTATGGCTACACCTTC; cdr3_aa: CAWTLGASYGYTF
d_call: -; j_call: TRBJ1-1; cdr3_length: 17; clone_size: -; v_call: TRBV9; cdr3_nt: TGTGCCAGCAGCCGAGCCGGGGCAGGGCTGGGGGGCACTGAAGCTTTCTTT; cdr3_aa: CASSRAGAGLGGTEAFF
d_call: TRBD2; j_call: TRBJ2-7; cdr3_length: 14; clone_size: -; v_call: TRBV7-2; cdr3_nt: TGTGCCAGCAGCTTAGGTAGCGGGAGGAACGAGCAGTACTTC; cdr3_aa: CASSLGSGRNEQYF
d_call: -; j_call: TRBJ2-2; cdr3_length: 14; clone_size: -; v_call: TRBV7-9; cdr3_nt: TGTGCCAGCAGCTTAGCGGAGGGCACCGGGGAGCTGTTTTTT; cdr3_aa: CASSLAEGTGELFF
d_call: -; j_call: TRBJ2-7; cdr3_length: 13; clone_size: -; v_call: TRBV29-1; cdr3_nt: TGCAGCGCCTTACAGGGAAACTCCTACGAGCAGTACTTC; cdr3_aa: CSALQGNSYEQYF
d_call: TRBD2; j_call: TRBJ2-1; cdr3_length: 19; clone_size: -; v_call: TRBV4-3; cdr3_nt: TGCGCCAGCAGCCAAGATGTTGCCCAGCGGGGTTTTTCCTACAATGAGCAGTTCTTC; cdr3_aa: CASSQDVAQRGFSYNEQFF
d_call: TRBD2; j_call: TRBJ2-7; cdr3_length: 15; clone_size: -; v_call: TRBV5-1; cdr3_nt: TGCGCCAGCAGACCGGGACTAGCGGGGTCCTACGAGCAGTACTTC; cdr3_aa: CASRPGLAGSYEQYF
d_call: TRBD1; j_call: TRBJ2-1; cdr3_length: 15; clone_size: -; v_call: TRBV5-8; cdr3_nt: TGTGCCAGCAGCGAGGGACAGAGCTCCTACAATGAGCAGTTCTTC; cdr3_aa: CASSEGQSSYNEQFF
d_call: TRBD1; j_call: TRBJ1-5; cdr3_length: 14; clone_size: -; v_call: TRBV29-1; cdr3_nt: TGCAGCGTCGCCCCGGGACAGGGAGGTCAGCCCCAGCATTTT; cdr3_aa: CSVAPGQGGQPQHF
d_call: TRBD1; j_call: TRBJ1-2; cdr3_length: 16; clone_size: -; v_call: TRBV18; cdr3_nt: TGTGCCAGCTCTCCAGGACAGGGGGTCCTCAACTATGGCTACACCTTC; cdr3_aa: CASSPGQGVLNYGYTF
d_call: TRBD1; j_call: TRBJ2-3; cdr3_length: 16; clone_size: -; v_call: TRBV6-5; cdr3_nt: TGTGCCAGCAGTTACTGGGGCCAGGGGGTTACAGATACGCAGTATTTT; cdr3_aa: CASSYWGQGVTDTQYF
d_call: -; j_call: TRBJ1-5; cdr3_length: 13; clone_size: -; v_call: TRBV6-5; cdr3_nt: TGTGCCAGCAGTTACGGGCCCAATCAGCCCCAGCATTTT; cdr3_aa: CASSYGPNQPQHF
d_call: -; j_call: TRBJ2-2; cdr3_length: 16; clone_size: -; v_call: TRBV18; cdr3_nt: TGTGCCAGCTCACTTTCTAGCCCAAGAAACACCGGGGAGCTGTTTTTT; cdr3_aa: CASSLSSPRNTGELFF
d_call: -; j_call: TRBJ1-5; cdr3_length: 17; clone_size: few; v_call: TRBV2; cdr3_nt: TGTGCCAGCAGTGAATATCGGGAAACGAGAAGCAATCAGCCCCAGCATTTT; cdr3_aa: CASSEYRETRSNQPQHF
d_call: TRBD2; j_call: TRBJ2-3; cdr3_length: 18; clone_size: once; v_call: TRBV6-1; cdr3_nt: TGTGCCAGCAGTGAGGCGGGACTAGCGGGAGGGCCATCTGATACGCAGTATTTT; cdr3_aa: CASSEAGLAGGPSDTQYF
d_call: TRBD1; j_call: TRBJ1-1; cdr3_length: 15; clone_size: -; v_call: TRBV7-2; cdr3_nt: TGTGCCAGCAGCCGACAGGGGGCTCCGGGAACTGAAGCTTTCTTT; cdr3_aa: CASSRQGAPGTEAFF
d_call: TRBD2; j_call: TRBJ2-3; cdr3_length: 14; clone_size: -; v_call: TRBV7-8; cdr3_nt: TGTGCCAGCAGCTTAGCGCTAGCGGAAGATACGCAGTATTTT; cdr3_aa: CASSLALAEDTQYF
d_call: TRBD1; j_call: TRBJ2-7; cdr3_length: 12; clone_size: -; v_call: TRBV10-3; cdr3_nt: TGTGCCACGGCACAGGGGACCTACGAGCAGTACTTC; cdr3_aa: CATAQGTYEQYF
d_call: -; j_call: TRBJ1-1; cdr3_length: 14; clone_size: -; v_call: TRBV4-3; cdr3_nt: TGCGCCAGCAGCCAGGGGGACTGGAGTACCGAAGCTTTCTTT; cdr3_aa: CASSQGDWSTEAFF
d_call: TRBD1; j_call: TRBJ1-4; cdr3_length: 13; clone_size: -; v_call: TRBV5-1; cdr3_nt: TGCGCCAGCGGGACAGGGAACAATGAAAAACTGTTTTTT; cdr3_aa: CASGTGNNEKLFF
d_call: -; j_call: TRBJ2-7; cdr3_length: 15; clone_size: -; v_call: TRBV6-1; cdr3_nt: TGTGCCAGTCTTAGTGGGGCCATACTAACGGGTGAGCAGTACTTC; cdr3_aa: CASLSGAILTGEQYF
d_call: TRBD2; j_call: TRBJ2-7; cdr3_length: 14; clone_size: -; v_call: TRBV25-1; cdr3_nt: TGTGCCAGCCTGGGGACTAGCCGCCCCTACGAGCAGTACTTC; cdr3_aa: CASLGTSRPYEQYF
d_call: TRBD1; j_call: TRBJ1-4; cdr3_length: 16; clone_size: few; v_call: TRBV11-3; cdr3_nt: TGTGCCAGCAGCGTAGGGGAAGGGACAGGCGCAGAAAAACTGTTTTTT; cdr3_aa: CASSVGEGTGAEKLFF
d_call: -; j_call: TRBJ2-7; cdr3_length: 15; clone_size: once; v_call: TRBV4-3; cdr3_nt: TGCGCCAGCAGCCAAGATCTAGCACCTACCTACGAGCAGTACTTC; cdr3_aa: CASSQDLAPTYEQYF
d_call: TRBD2; j_call: TRBJ2-5; cdr3_length: 17; clone_size: once; v_call: TRBV4-3; cdr3_nt: TGCGCCAGCAGCCAAGATGGGGTAGCGGGAGTAGGAGAGACCCAGTACTTC; cdr3_aa: CASSQDGVAGVGETQYF
d_call: -; j_call: TRBJ1-2; cdr3_length: 11; clone_size: -; v_call: TRBV30; cdr3_nt: TGTGCCTGGAGCGAAACTTATGGCTACACCTTC; cdr3_aa: CAWSETYGYTF
d_call: -; j_call: TRBJ2-7; cdr3_length: 12; clone_size: -; v_call: TRBV29-1; cdr3_nt: TGCAGCGTTAACAGGGGGGGCAACGAGCAGTACTTC; cdr3_aa: CSVNRGGNEQYF
d_call: TRBD1; j_call: TRBJ2-5; cdr3_length: 14; clone_size: -; v_call: TRBV5-1; cdr3_nt: TGCGCCAGCAGCTTAGAATCGGGACAGGACCCCCAGTACTTC; cdr3_aa: CASSLESGQDPQYF
d_call: TRBD1; j_call: TRBJ2-7; cdr3_length: 13; clone_size: -; v_call: TRBV29-1; cdr3_nt: TGCAGCGTGGAGGTGGGACAGGGCTACGAGCAGTACTTC; cdr3_aa: CSVEVGQGYEQYF
d_call: TRBD1; j_call: TRBJ2-7; cdr3_length: 14; clone_size: -; v_call: TRBV18; cdr3_nt: TGTGCCAGCTCACCCATGACAGGGGGTAGCGAGCAGTACTTC; cdr3_aa: CASSPMTGGSEQYF
d_call: TRBD2; j_call: TRBJ2-7; cdr3_length: 16; clone_size: -; v_call: TRBV7-2; cdr3_nt: TGTGCCAGCAGCCCCCGTGGACTAGACGGGACCTACGAGCAGTACTTC; cdr3_aa: CASSPRGLDGTYEQYF
d_call: TRBD2; j_call: TRBJ2-1; cdr3_length: 15; clone_size: -; v_call: TRBV30; cdr3_nt: TGTGCCTGGAGTTTGGGGGCTAGCGGGAATGATGAGCAGTTCTTC; cdr3_aa: CAWSLGASGNDEQFF
d_call: TRBD2; j_call: TRBJ2-3; cdr3_length: 15; clone_size: -; v_call: TRBV11-2; cdr3_nt: TGTGCCAGCAGCCCGGGAGCGGGGCGCACAGATACGCAGTATTTT; cdr3_aa: CASSPGAGRTDTQYF
d_call: TRBD1; j_call: TRBJ1-5; cdr3_length: 13; clone_size: -; v_call: TRBV30; cdr3_nt: TGTGCCTTGGGACAGGCCCCCAATCAGCCCCAGCATTTT; cdr3_aa: CALGQAPNQPQHF
d_call: TRBD1; j_call: TRBJ1-2; cdr3_length: 14; clone_size: -; v_call: TRBV9; cdr3_nt: TGTGCCAGCAGCGGACAGGGGGGGAACTATGGCTACACCTTC; cdr3_aa: CASSGQGGNYGYTF
d_call: -; j_call: TRBJ2-3; cdr3_length: 14; clone_size: few; v_call: TRBV7-6; cdr3_nt: TGTGCCAGCAGCTTGGGAGTACCCCCAGATACGCAGTATTTT; cdr3_aa: CASSLGVPPDTQYF
d_call: TRBD1; j_call: TRBJ2-3; cdr3_length: 15; clone_size: once; v_call: TRBV28; cdr3_nt: TGTGCCAGCAGTTCAGGACAGGGGGCCCCAGATACGCAGTATTTT; cdr3_aa: CASSSGQGAPDTQYF
d_call: TRBD2; j_call: TRBJ2-5; cdr3_length: 16; clone_size: -; v_call: TRBV5-4; cdr3_nt: TGTGCCAGCAGCTTGGGGGCTAGCGGGAGCCAAGAGACCCAGTACTTC; cdr3_aa: CASSLGASGSQETQYF
d_call: -; j_call: TRBJ2-3; cdr3_length: 14; clone_size: -; v_call: TRBV27; cdr3_nt: TGTGCCAGCAGTTTCAGGGGGGGCACAGATACGCAGTATTTT; cdr3_aa: CASSFRGGTDTQYF
d_call: TRBD2; j_call: TRBJ2-5; cdr3_length: 15; clone_size: -; v_call: TRBV7-7; cdr3_nt: TGTGCCAGCAGCTTAGGACTAGCGGGAGGAGAGACCCAGTACTTC; cdr3_aa: CASSLGLAGGETQYF
d_call: TRBD1; j_call: TRBJ1-1; cdr3_length: 15; clone_size: once; v_call: TRBV4-1; cdr3_nt: TGCGCCAGCAGCCAAGCGGACAGGGGATACACTGAAGCTTTCTTT; cdr3_aa: CASSQADRGYTEAFF
d_call: -; j_call: TRBJ2-3; cdr3_length: 17; clone_size: -; v_call: TRBV5-1; cdr3_nt: TGCGCCAGCAGCTTGGTTGCGCGGGGGCTCGTCGGGGATACGCAGTATTTT; cdr3_aa: CASSLVARGLVGDTQYF